The 22 T cell receptor beta chains presented below share a single source sample, sequenced in a study of cytomegalovirus exposure and HLA in healthy donors. Produced via immunoSEQ multiplex PCR; TCRdb's table is partial and in-frame only. Of fewer than 250,000 clones in the sample, over 75% were seen once. Sequenced material: PBMCs. The receptors come from a woman between 18 and 30 years old in good health and CMV-seropositive.

The chain has TRBV2 and TRBJ2-7; 7 bases are shared with TRBD1. Germline trimming cut 5 bases from V and 0 bases from J; bases unmatched to any gene: 10. The CDR3 length is 16 residues. The germline gives CDR1 SNHLY, CDR2 FYNNEI. DNA of the CDR3: TGTGCCAGCAGTTTTCCTCGGACAGGCATCTCCTACGAGCAGTACTTC. Its protein is CASSFPRTGISYEQYF.

The chain is built from TRBV29-1 and TRBJ2-1; D is uncertain. The CDR3 is made up of 12 amino acids. Deletions cut 1 base from V and 5 bases from J, with 6 bases between. The germline V gene has CDR1 SQVTM and CDR2 ANQGSEA. The CDR3 coding sequence is TGCAGCGTTGAAGTCCGGGACAATGAGCAGTTCTTC. Translation: CSVEVRDNEQFF.

This chain uses TRBV7-6 with TRBJ2-1; TRBD2 matches 10 bases. Trimming cost V 3 bases and J 0 bases; bases outside gene matches: 5. Germline-derived CDR1 and CDR2 are SGHVS and FNYEAQ. This CDR3 comprises 17 residues. CDR3 protein: CASSLSGRGSSYNEQFF. DNA of the CDR3: TGTGCCAGCAGCTTGAGCGGGAGGGGTAGCTCCTACAATGAGCAGTTCTTC.

V gene TRBV6-5 combines with J gene TRBJ1-2, with D maybe TRBD1 (6 bases). With 6 bases removed from V and 4 bases from J, the gap between germline ends came to 15 bases. The CDR3 is 14 residues long. Looked up from germline, CDR1 is MNHEY and CDR2 is SVGAGI. The CDR3 nucleotides are TGTGCCAGCAGGGAGAACCGGGACACCTATGGCTACACCTTC. Residues: CASRENRDTYGYTF.

The CDR3 sequence is CAWIKVGANYGYTF. CDR3 bases: TGTGCCTGGATTAAAGTGGGGGCCAACTATGGCTACACCTTC. The genes are TRBV30 and TRBJ1-2; tentatively, D is TRBD1 (6 bases). V lost 4 bases and J 2 bases, leaving 14 bases between the germline ends. The germline V gene encodes CDR1 GTSNPN and CDR2 SVGIG (reference sequence). The CDR3 has 14 residues.

CDR3 nucleotide sequence: TGCGCCAGCAGCCCTGGCTCTAGCGGGCTCCACGAGCAGTACTTC. Translated, it gives CASSPGSSGLHEQYF. The chain combines TRBV5-1 with TRBJ2-7; 8 nucleotides line up with TRBD2. Germline CDR1 and CDR2: SGHRS and YFSETQ. Losses at the gene ends were 4 bases for V and 5 bases for J; bases not matched to a gene: 11. The CDR3 is 15 amino acids. Variable domain in full (rest from reference TRBV5-1 and TRBJ2-7): KAGVTQTPRYLIKTRGQQVTLSCSPISGHRSVSWYQQTPGQGLQFLFEYFSETQRNKGNFPGRFSGRQFSNSRSEMNVSTLELGDSALYLCASSPGSSGLHEQYFGPGTRLTVT.

This chain joins TRBV19 and TRBJ2-7; no firm D call. CDR1 is LNHDA, CDR2 SQIVND, per germline (reference sequence). The CDR3 is 14 amino acids. Trimming took off 1 base at V and 0 bases at J, with 7 bases between the two ends. The CDR3 nucleotides are TGTGCCAGTAGTATAGCAGACTCCTCCTACGAGCAGTACTTC. This codes for CASSIADSSYEQYF.

The V call is TRBV4-1, the J call TRBJ1-2; 7 bases map to TRBD1. Germline CDR1 and CDR2: MGHRA and YSYEKL. The V and J ends lost 4 bases and 0 bases, in that order; junction bases with no gene match: 5. The CDR3 length is 15 residues. CDR3 protein: CASSRPQGANYGYTF. The CDR3 DNA reads as TGCGCCAGCAGCCGCCCCCAGGGGGCTAACTATGGCTACACCTTC.

The chain joins TRBV19 to TRBJ2-7, with 8 bases lining up with TRBD1. Germline CDR1 and CDR2: LNHDA and SQIVND (reference sequence). The CDR3 has 13 residues. Trimming removed 9 bases from V and 5 bases from J; junction bases left unmatched: 9. The CDR3 loop is CASGPGQGDEQYF. The CDR3 DNA reads as TGTGCCAGCGGGCCCGGACAGGGTGACGAGCAGTACTTC.

The chain combines TRBV27 with TRBJ2-7, with D perhaps matching TRBD1 (6 bases). This CDR3 comprises 15 residues. Germline CDR1 is MNHEY and CDR2 is SMNVEV (reference sequence). V was shortened by 6 bases and J by 3 bases, with 18 bases between the two germline ends. The CDR3 sequence: CASSLGTFELYEQYF. The DNA for the CDR3 is TGTGCCAGCAGCCTCGGGACATTCGAACTCTACGAGCAGTACTTC.

The rearrangement joins TRBV2 to TRBJ2-1; 11 bases line up with TRBD1. The germline V gene encodes CDR1 SNHLY and CDR2 FYNNEI. Losses at the gene ends were 5 bases for V and 4 bases for J; bases not matched to a gene: 7. This CDR3 has 16 residues. CDR3 bases: TGTGCCAGCAGTACCGGGACAGGGGGGGATTACAATGAGCAGTTCTTC. Residues: CASSTGTGGDYNEQFF.

V is TRBV28 and J is TRBJ1-2; 8 nucleotides agree with TRBD1. CDR1 and CDR2 from the germline V gene are MDHEN and SYDVKM. The CDR3 loop spans 15 amino acids. J gave up 8 bases and V 3 bases, and 11 bases lay outside the gene matches. The CDR3 coding sequence is TGTGCCAGCAGTTTTGCAGGGGGCGGGTCGCGGGGCTACACCTTC. Protein: CASSFAGGGSRGYTF.

The CDR3 here is CASSQGNGTGGHEKLFF. The CDR3 DNA reads TGCGCCAGCAGCCAAGGAAACGGGACAGGGGGTCACGAAAAACTGTTTTTT. This sequence joins TRBV4-1 and TRBJ1-4, with 11 bases lining up with TRBD1. The CDR3 runs 17 residues. Germline loops: CDR1 MGHRA, CDR2 YSYEKL. V was pared by 1 base and J by 8 bases, with 9 bases of the junction left unmatched.

This clone was seen only once. This rearrangement joins TRBV16 to TRBJ2-4; 9 positions agree with TRBD1. Losses at the gene ends were 3 bases for V and 2 bases for J; bases not matched to a gene: 11. Germline assignment: CDR1 KGHSY and CDR2 FQNENV. This CDR3 contains 18 residues. The CDR3 sequence is CASSQGPGQGISKNIQYF. The CDR3, as DNA: TGTGCCAGCAGCCAGGGGCCGGGACAGGGTATTTCCAAAAACATTCAGTACTTC.

This clone was found once. The rearrangement links TRBV29-1 to TRBJ1-1; the D gene is possibly TRBD1 (5 bases). CDR1 is SQVTM, CDR2 ANQGSEA, per germline. This CDR3 is built from 12 residues. Trimming shortened V by 2 bases and J by 7 bases, and 11 bases separated the two germline ends. The CDR3, as DNA: TGCAGCGTTGAATCCAGGGCGGATGAAGCTTTCTTT. Residues: CSVESRADEAFF.

This clone occurred once. V usage is TRBV27 and J usage is TRBJ2-1; a weak D match, TRBD1 (6 bases). V lost 3 bases and J lost 3, with 12 bases in between. CDR1 is MNHEY and CDR2 is SMNVEV in the germline V gene (reference sequence). This CDR3 is built from 15 residues. CDR3 in amino acids: CASSLGLRGYNEQFF. CDR3 in DNA: TGTGCCAGCAGTTTGGGGCTCAGGGGCTACAATGAGCAGTTCTTC.

The chain joins TRBV28 to TRBJ2-2; D might be TRBD1 (6 bases). The CDR3 covers 16 residues. Germline V CDR1 and CDR2: MDHEN, SYDVKM. Trimming left V 6 bases short and J 4 bases short, with 18 bases between. CDR3 loop: CASRPRQVLATGELFF. Here the CDR3 DNA reads TGTGCCAGCAGACCCCGACAGGTATTGGCCACCGGGGAGCTGTTTTTT. Filled out from reference TRBV28 and TRBJ2-2, the complete variable domain reads DVKVTQSSRYLVKRTGEKVFLECVQDMDHENMFWYRQDPGLGLRLIYFSYDVKMKEKGDIPEGYSVSREKKERFSLILESASTNQTSMYLCASRPRQVLATGELFFGEGSRLTVL.

V and J are TRBV5-6 and TRBJ2-7; no firm D call. Germline V gives CDR1 SGHDT, CDR2 YYEEEE. The CDR3 consists of 14 residues. With 0 bases removed from V and 0 bases from J, the gap between germline ends came to 7 bases. CDR3 bases: TGTGCCAGCAGCTTGGGACAAAGCTCCTACGAGCAGTACTTC. This translates into CASSLGQSSYEQYF.

A few counts support this clone. The chain is built from TRBV4-1 and TRBJ1-5; possibly TRBD1 for D (6 bases). Trimming removed 3 bases at V and 6 bases at J, with 21 bases between. The V gene's germline CDR1 is MGHRA and CDR2 YSYEKL. The CDR3 is 17 amino acids. The DNA of the CDR3 is TGCGCCAGCAGCCATGGGGTTGGCAGGGGAACCAGTCAGCCCCAGCATTTT. Protein sequence: CASSHGVGRGTSQPQHF.

The J gene is TRBJ1-1, the V gene TRBV28; the D is unclear. The germline V and J ends were trimmed by 2 bases and 4 bases, with 5 bases remaining between them. CDR3 length equals 12 residues. Germline V CDR1 and CDR2: MDHEN, SYDVKM. CDR3 sequence: CASSLRSTEAFF. CDR3 sequence (DNA): TGTGCCAGCAGTTTACGGAGCACTGAAGCTTTCTTT.

This clone was observed a single time. J is TRBJ2-7 and V is TRBV11-2; TRBD1 agrees at 8 bases. In germline, CDR1 is SGHAT, CDR2 FQNNGV. J gave up 5 bases and V 5 bases, and 11 bases lay outside the gene matches. The CDR3 is 15 residues long. The CDR3 here is CASSGYGQGAHEQYF. The CDR3 DNA reads TGTGCCAGCAGCGGGTATGGACAGGGAGCCCACGAGCAGTACTTC.

The chain combines TRBV9 with TRBJ2-1; 11 nucleotides match TRBD2. There are 20 residues in the CDR3. Germline V gene data show CDR1 as SGDLS and CDR2 as YYNGEE. V was pared by 1 base and J by 0 bases, with 12 bases of the junction left unmatched. The CDR3 here is CASSVRGGSGRGGSYNEQFF. CDR3 DNA sequence: TGTGCCAGCAGCGTACGGGGCGGTAGCGGGAGGGGAGGCTCCTACAATGAGCAGTTCTTC.